This TCR beta chain was sequenced in a study of cytomegalovirus exposure and HLA in healthy donors. PCR was performed using 60 Vbeta and 13 Jbeta primers. Repertoires were generated with immunoSEQ multiplex PCR, while TCRdb's copy carries only in-frame clones and drops some. The top ten hold less than 1.1% of the sample, which has 95,000 to 150,000 clones, 80% to 85% seen once. This CDR3 is 12 amino acids long. Germline CDR1 is MNHEY and CDR2 is SVGAGI. V lost 7 bases, J lost 0 bases, and 7 bases lay in between. Study results and limitations: Reportedly, a later analysis found an Asian-associated ancestry cluster had fewer N-insertions than the approximately 700-donor mean.

A word on this clone: Its target is not known.

The sequencing sample was made of PBMCs. V is TRBV6-5 and J is TRBJ2-7, with unresolved D. The TCR sequence derives from a woman aged 30 to 39 in good health and CMV-seronegative. CDR3 DNA sequence: TGTGCCAGCACTGTTAGCTCCTACGAGCAGTACTTC. This gives the protein CASTVSSYEQYF.